These T cell receptor beta chains were read from a single sample in a study of CD8 T cells in ankylosing spondylitis. Each CDR3 protein gets one entry after TCRdb re-called the 5' RACE reads with MiXCR. Counted here are about 250,000 distinct CDR3 sequences, about 24% occurring once; the ten biggest clones make up roughly 0.67%. The material sequenced was blood, either unsorted or a sorted T cell fraction (not recorded which). Source of these receptors: a male donor with ankylosing spondylitis or in good health (not recorded which). Both conserved end residues are part of each CDR3. D genes are given only for firm matches. Expanded clones get a size class; other rows say once, few or many, or leave the size out.

CDR3 protein: CSVTGWGTEAFF
CDR3 DNA: TGCAGCGTTACTGGTTGGGGCACTGAAGCTTTCTTT
D gene: .
clone size: .
V gene: TRBV29-1
J gene: TRBJ1-1
CDR3 length: 12

CDR3 protein: CASSFGRREYF
CDR3 DNA: TGTGCCAGCAGCTTCGGCAGGAGGGAGTATTTT
D gene: .
clone size: many
V gene: TRBV11-2
J gene: TRBJ2-3
CDR3 length: 11

CDR3 protein: CASSLNGGIPTQYF
CDR3 DNA: TGTGCCAGCAGCCTGAACGGAGGGATTCCTACGCAGTATTTT
D gene: .
clone size: .
V gene: TRBV2
J gene: TRBJ2-3
CDR3 length: 14

CDR3 protein: CASSLVRGGRTQYF
CDR3 DNA: TGTGCCAGCAGCTTAGTGAGGGGGGGCCGGACCCAGTACTTC
D gene: .
clone size: few
V gene: TRBV7-8
J gene: TRBJ2-5
CDR3 length: 14

CDR3 protein: CSVHGVSYEQYF
CDR3 DNA: TGCAGCGTCCATGGCGTTTCCTACGAGCAGTACTTC
D gene: .
clone size: few
V gene: TRBV29-1
J gene: TRBJ2-7
CDR3 length: 12

CDR3 protein: CASSFHPGKIVYEQYF
CDR3 DNA: TGTGCCAGCAGTTTCCATCCAGGGAAGATAGTGTACGAGCAGTACTTC
D gene: .
clone size: .
V gene: TRBV27
J gene: TRBJ2-7
CDR3 length: 16

CDR3 protein: CASSPSGGRTDTQYF
CDR3 DNA: TGTGCCAGCAGCCCTAGCGGGGGTCGCACAGATACGCAGTATTTT
D gene: TRBD2
clone size: .
V gene: TRBV6-1
J gene: TRBJ2-3
CDR3 length: 15

CDR3 protein: CASSHAMNRDLRTYEQYF
CDR3 DNA: TGCGCCAGCAGTCACGCTATGAACCGGGACTTACGTACCTACGAGCAGTACTTC
D gene: .
clone size: .
V gene: TRBV23-1
J gene: TRBJ2-7
CDR3 length: 18

CDR3 protein: CSARAPISGYNEQFF
CDR3 DNA: TGCAGTGCTAGAGCCCCAATCTCGGGATACAATGAGCAGTTCTTC
D gene: .
clone size: .
V gene: TRBV20-1
J gene: TRBJ2-1
CDR3 length: 15

CDR3 protein: CSVYVGTHGPQHF
CDR3 DNA: TGCAGCGTTTACGTAGGGACCCACGGACCCCAGCATTTT
D gene: .
clone size: .
V gene: TRBV29-1
J gene: TRBJ1-5
CDR3 length: 13

CDR3 protein: CASSRPASDTEAFF
CDR3 DNA: TGTGCCAGCAGTCGGCCGGCCTCGGACACTGAAGCTTTCTTT
D gene: .
clone size: many
V gene: TRBV5-4
J gene: TRBJ1-1
CDR3 length: 14

CDR3 protein: CASRYLRTGETYEQYF
CDR3 DNA: TGTGCAAGTCGCTATCTTAGGACAGGGGAAACCTACGAGCAGTACTTC
D gene: .
clone size: .
V gene: TRBV12-2
J gene: TRBJ2-7
CDR3 length: 16

CDR3 protein: CASSPGTANYGYTF
CDR3 DNA: TGCGCCAGCAGCCCCGGGACAGCGAACTATGGCTACACCTTC
D gene: TRBD1
clone size: many
V gene: TRBV5-1
J gene: TRBJ1-2
CDR3 length: 14

CDR3 protein: CSARERQGVSYNEQFF
CDR3 DNA: TGCAGTGCTAGGGAAAGACAGGGGGTCTCCTACAATGAGCAGTTCTTC
D gene: TRBD1
clone size: many
V gene: TRBV20-1
J gene: TRBJ2-1
CDR3 length: 16

CDR3 protein: CASSHKFEVLEKLFF
CDR3 DNA: TGTGCCAGCAGCCATAAATTCGAGGTTCTAGAAAAACTGTTTTTT
D gene: .
clone size: few
V gene: TRBV3-1
J gene: TRBJ1-4
CDR3 length: 15

CDR3 protein: CASGEEVDEQYF
CDR3 DNA: TGTGCCAGCGGGGAGGAGGTCGACGAGCAGTACTTC
D gene: .
clone size: few
V gene: TRBV12-3/TRBV12-4
J gene: TRBJ2-7
CDR3 length: 12

CDR3 protein: CASSELRGAYNEQFF
CDR3 DNA: TGTGCCAGCAGTGAACTACGGGGGGCGTACAATGAGCAGTTCTTC
D gene: .
clone size: many
V gene: TRBV2
J gene: TRBJ2-1
CDR3 length: 15

CDR3 protein: CASSEAYGLADEQFF
CDR3 DNA: TGTGCCAGCAGTGAAGCGTACGGACTAGCGGATGAGCAGTTCTTC
D gene: TRBD2
clone size: few
V gene: TRBV6-1
J gene: TRBJ2-1
CDR3 length: 15

CDR3 protein: CSASARRLAGDTDTQYF
CDR3 DNA: TGCAGTGCTAGCGCCCGTCGACTAGCGGGGGATACAGATACGCAGTATTTT
D gene: TRBD2
clone size: few
V gene: TRBV20-1
J gene: TRBJ2-3
CDR3 length: 17

CDR3 protein: CATSRFQGSDTQYF
CDR3 DNA: TGTGCCACCAGCAGATTCCAGGGGTCAGATACGCAGTATTTT
D gene: .
clone size: many
V gene: TRBV15
J gene: TRBJ2-3
CDR3 length: 14

CDR3 protein: CASSFSGNIQYF
CDR3 DNA: TGTGCCAGCAGCTTTTCGGGGAACATTCAGTACTTC
D gene: .
clone size: once
V gene: TRBV7-2
J gene: TRBJ2-4
CDR3 length: 12

CDR3 protein: CASSPTGVTYGYTF
CDR3 DNA: TGTGCCAGCTCACCAACAGGGGTTACCTATGGCTACACCTTC
D gene: TRBD1
clone size: .
V gene: TRBV18
J gene: TRBJ1-2
CDR3 length: 14

CDR3 protein: CASTVGSYNEQFF
CDR3 DNA: TGTGCCAGTACGGTAGGGTCCTACAATGAGCAGTTCTTC
D gene: .
clone size: .
V gene: TRBV19
J gene: TRBJ2-1
CDR3 length: 13

CDR3 protein: CASSYSGADQETQYF
CDR3 DNA: TGTGCCAGCAGTTACTCCGGGGCAGACCAAGAGACCCAGTACTTC
D gene: .
clone size: .
V gene: TRBV6-5
J gene: TRBJ2-5
CDR3 length: 15

CDR3 protein: CASSKQGLSYNEQFF
CDR3 DNA: TGTGCCAGCAGCAAGCAGGGTTTGTCCTACAATGAGCAGTTCTTC
D gene: .
clone size: few
V gene: TRBV12-3/TRBV12-4
J gene: TRBJ2-1
CDR3 length: 15

CDR3 protein: CAISANPSNQPQHF
CDR3 DNA: TGTGCCATCAGTGCGAATCCTAGCAATCAGCCCCAGCATTTT
D gene: .
clone size: many
V gene: TRBV10-3
J gene: TRBJ1-5
CDR3 length: 14

CDR3 protein: CSARAGLVSQETQYF
CDR3 DNA: TGCAGTGCTAGAGCGGGACTAGTTTCGCAAGAGACCCAGTACTTC
D gene: TRBD2
clone size: many
V gene: TRBV20-1
J gene: TRBJ2-5
CDR3 length: 15

CDR3 protein: CSVGRRGEAFF
CDR3 DNA: TGCAGCGTTGGTCGCAGGGGCGAAGCTTTCTTT
D gene: .
clone size: .
V gene: TRBV29-1
J gene: TRBJ1-1
CDR3 length: 11

CDR3 protein: CSVSQGNEQYF
CDR3 DNA: TGCAGCGTGTCACAGGGCAACGAGCAGTACTTC
D gene: .
clone size: many
V gene: TRBV29-1
J gene: TRBJ2-7
CDR3 length: 11

CDR3 protein: CASSVGGTGANVLTF
CDR3 DNA: TGTGCCAGCAGCGTAGGAGGGACTGGGGCCAACGTCCTGACTTTC
D gene: .
clone size: .
V gene: TRBV9
J gene: TRBJ2-6
CDR3 length: 15

CDR3 protein: CATSDTGYNSPLHF
CDR3 DNA: TGTGCCACCAGTGATACGGGTTATAATTCACCCCTCCACTTT
D gene: .
clone size: few
V gene: TRBV24-1
J gene: TRBJ1-6
CDR3 length: 14

CDR3 protein: CSAEDGTGNLETQYF
CDR3 DNA: TGCAGTGCTGAGGATGGGACAGGGAATTTGGAGACCCAGTACTTC
D gene: TRBD1
clone size: many
V gene: TRBV20-1
J gene: TRBJ2-5
CDR3 length: 15

CDR3 protein: CASTSGEEQFF
CDR3 DNA: TGTGCCAGCACTTCAGGGGAAGAGCAGTTCTTC
D gene: .
clone size: few
V gene: TRBV12-3/TRBV12-4
J gene: TRBJ2-1
CDR3 length: 11

CDR3 protein: CASSGGTGADTQYF
CDR3 DNA: TGCGCCAGCAGCGGCGGGACAGGTGCAGATACGCAGTATTTT
D gene: TRBD1
clone size: .
V gene: TRBV5-1
J gene: TRBJ2-3
CDR3 length: 14

CDR3 protein: CASSYSTGDEQFF
CDR3 DNA: TGTGCCAGCAGTTACTCGACCGGGGATGAGCAGTTCTTC
D gene: .
clone size: .
V gene: TRBV6-5
J gene: TRBJ2-1
CDR3 length: 13

CDR3 protein: CSLRRDSLYDEQFF
CDR3 DNA: TGCAGCCTGAGACGGGACAGTCTATATGATGAGCAGTTCTTC
D gene: TRBD1
clone size: .
V gene: TRBV29-1
J gene: TRBJ2-1
CDR3 length: 14

CDR3 protein: CSASQGENIQYF
CDR3 DNA: TGCAGTGCAAGCCAGGGGGAAAACATTCAGTACTTC
D gene: TRBD1
clone size: few
V gene: TRBV20-1
J gene: TRBJ2-4
CDR3 length: 12

CDR3 protein: CATSDRLKDTGELFF
CDR3 DNA: TGTGCCACCAGCGATAGGCTAAAGGACACCGGGGAGCTGTTTTTT
D gene: .
clone size: once
V gene: TRBV15
J gene: TRBJ2-2
CDR3 length: 15